This TCR beta chain emerged from a study of memory CD4+ T cells and cytomegalovirus serostatus. The sort gate was single viable CD3+CD4+CD8-CD45RO+ cells for memory CD4+ T cells. Study processing details: Out-of-frame sequences were removed, leaving roughly 2,200,000 distinct TCRbeta sequences. The method was immunoSEQ multiplex PCR; TCRdb's version includes in-frame clones alone and lacks a portion of them. V, J and clone size are taken as reported in that table, and D and trimming were inferred from the DNA itself. This sample has about 58,000 clones, with less than 85% found just once. Trimming stripped 0 bases from V and 4 bases from J, with 18 bases between. CDR1 and CDR2 from the germline V gene are LNHNV and YYDKDF (reference sequence). This CDR3 is built from 17 residues. As for this clone: Its matching antigen is unknown.

The study, taken as a whole, reports: Suggested: most of the CMV-linked TCR signature lies in CD4+ memory cells.

The chain has TRBV15 and TRBJ2-5, with D hard to call. This TCR was sampled from an adult in good health and CMV-seronegative. Some clones in this sample may be carry-over from other donors' samples. Sample: memory CD4+ T cells from blood. CDR3 in amino acids: CATSREPPYDRSETQYF. The CDR3 DNA sequence: TGTGCCACCAGCAGAGAACCTCCGTACGACCGCTCAGAGACCCAGTACTTC.